Below, one TCR beta chain is given with its context. This specimen belongs to a study of blood T cell repertoires in COVID-19. Germline V gene lookup returns CDR1 KGHSH and CDR2 LQKENI. V lost 2 bases and J 2 bases, leaving 18 bases between the germline ends. This CDR3 has 17 residues. TCRdb keeps only in-frame clones here, not all; method: immunoSEQ multiplex PCR. The sample includes approximately 70,000 clones, roughly nine tenths seen only once; the top ten take about 2.4%. The chain combines TRBV18 with TRBJ2-5; D gene uncertain. The receptor's source is a human donor in a cohort sampled during active COVID-19. What was sequenced was peripheral blood. The CDR3 DNA reads as TGTGCCAGCTCACCAATTTTCGAGCCAGGATCTCAAGAGACCCAGTACTTC. This encodes CASSPIFEPGSQETQYF.